This T cell receptor (beta chain) was retrieved from a study of T cell responses to AZD1222 COVID-19 vaccine. On the study more broadly: Analyses pooled second doses at about 4 or about 12 weeks. Study findings and constraints: Compared with day 0, the breadth and depth of the Spike-specific TCR repertoire rose significantly after two doses of AZD1222.

CDR1 and CDR2 (germline): LNHNV, YYDKDF (reference sequence). CDR3 length: 13 amino acids. The V end lost 0 bases, the J end lost 2 bases, and 4 bases lay between the germline ends. Assay: immunoSEQ multiplex PCR; the TCRdb copy retains only in-frame clones and omits some. The sample lists about 180,000 clones, around 90% occurring once. Worth noting for this clone: Its antigen is unidentified.

The source material was peripheral blood, sampled on day 0 of AZD1222 vaccination. The sequence derives from an adult in good health. The chain has TRBV15 and TRBJ2-5; no firm D call. The CDR3, as DNA: TGTGCCACCAGCAGAGATCAACAAGAGACCCAGTACTTC. It is translated as CATSRDQQETQYF.